This T cell receptor (beta chain) was recorded in a study of cytomegalovirus exposure and HLA in healthy donors. Study-level information: Assignment to the Caucasian-associated ancestry cluster applied to 75% to 85% of the approximately 380 genotyped donors. Study results and limitations: The likely explanation for a cluster of highly shared sequence variants was sequencing artifact. On later analysis, the bulk of CMV-associated TCR beta chains appeared to be HLA-restricted.

This cohort consisted of healthy bone marrow donors. To note about this clone: Its antigen is unidentified.

The PCR used 60 Vbeta and 13 Jbeta primers. Data came from immunoSEQ multiplex PCR; TCRdb stores just in-frame clones and leaves some out. The sample has under 150,000 clones; roughly 80% are singletons. This CDR3 contains 16 residues. Trimming left V 0 bases short and J 6 bases short, with 19 bases between. Germline V lookup: CDR1 SGHRS, CDR2 YFSETQ. The sample taken for sequencing was PBMCs. This receptor was obtained from a man between 35 and 55 years old in good health and CMV-seropositive. The genes are TRBV5-1 and TRBJ2-7; tentatively, D is TRBD2 (6 bases). Here the CDR3 reads CASSLGSGGREAEQYF. For the CDR3, the DNA is TGCGCCAGCAGCTTGGGCTCCGGTGGCAGGGAGGCCGAGCAGTACTTC.